The 27 T cell receptor beta chains below all came from one sample that was sequenced in a study of molecular identifiers for immune sequencing clone quantification. TCRdb passed the PCR reads through MiXCR, listing each CDR3 protein once. In the table there are 45,000 to 55,000 distinct CDR3 sequences, just over 35% of which are singletons. The sample consisted of naive CD8+ T cells from blood, with Jurkat cell RNA spiked in. Subset: FACS-sorted CD8+CD4-CCR7+CD45RA+ naive T cells. Every receptor here comes from a human donor in good health. Some libraries in this study had Jurkat cell RNA spiked in.

This clonotype was detected ten times or more. This chain links TRBV5-4 with TRBJ2-7; D may be TRBD2 (5 bases). The CDR3 extends over 13 amino acids. With 4 bases removed from V and 2 bases from J, the gap between germline ends came to 10 bases. Germline-derived CDR1 and CDR2 are SGHNT and YYREEE (reference sequence). The CDR3 region is CASSGGPAYEQYF. The CDR3 bases are TGTGCCAGCAGCGGCGGGCCTGCCTACGAGCAGTACTTC.

As concerns this clonotype: A much larger clone differs by one base, so this may be a read error. The chain recombines TRBV2 with TRBJ2-1, with D hard to call. Germline lookup yields CDR1 SNHLY and CDR2 FYNNEI. This CDR3 has 14 amino acids. V was trimmed by 8 bases and J by 9 bases, leaving 20 bases between them. CDR3 in amino acids: CASGEVLSRLEQFF. DNA of the CDR3: TGTGCCAGCGGAGAGGTCCTCTCGCGTCTTGAGCAGTTCTTC.

This clonotype was found a few times. The V call is TRBV6-5, the J call TRBJ1-5, with D possibly TRBD1 on 6 matching bases. The CDR3 sequence is 14 residues long. The germline CDR1 and CDR2 sequences are MNHEY and SVGAGI. Trimming took 4 bases from V and 6 from J, leaving 13 bases between them. CDR3 in amino acids: CASSSTGSLQPQHF. As DNA, the CDR3 is TGTGCCAGCAGTTCCACAGGGTCCCTTCAGCCCCAGCATTTT.

Concerning this clonotype: A much larger clone differs from this one at a single base, so this may be a read error. J is TRBJ1-3 and V is TRBV4-3; TRBD1 agrees at 7 bases. This CDR3 has 13 residues. Germline CDR1 LGHNA, CDR2 YSLEER. The CDR3 DNA reads as TGCGCCTGCAGCCAAGACAGGGAACTCACCATATATTTT. This translates into CACSQDRELTIYF.

V gene TRBV6-2 or TRBV6-3 combines with J gene TRBJ2-7; weak D call: TRBD1 (6 bases). Looked up from germline, CDR1 is MNHEY and CDR2 is SVGEGT. This CDR3 is 14 amino acids long. The V and J ends lost 8 bases and 0 bases respectively, with 14 bases between them. CDR3 sequence reads: CASDGTSNSYEQYF. The CDR3 coding sequence is TGTGCCAGCGATGGGACATCCAACTCCTACGAGCAGTACTTC.

Details on this clonotype: A read error may be the cause here, since a much bigger clone is one base away. The chain recombines TRBV10-2 with TRBJ2-3; a possible D gene is TRBD1 (6 bases). In germline, CDR1 is WSHSY, CDR2 SAAADI. The CDR3 loop spans 16 amino acids. DNA for the CDR3: TGCGCCAGCAGTGAGTCGAACAGGGTCCTCACAGTTACGCAGTATTTT. Encoded protein: CASSESNRVLTVTQYF.

This clonotype showed up many times. The chain uses TRBV28 and TRBJ2-5, with D hard to call. V was shortened by 2 bases and J by 1 base, with 8 bases between the two germline ends. The CDR3 contains 14 residues. CDR1 is MDHEN and CDR2 is SYDVKM in the germline V gene. The CDR3 region has the DNA TGTGCCAGCAGTTTAAGAACTACCCAAGAGACCCAGTACTTC. It yields the protein CASSLRTTQETQYF.

This clonotype was seen many times. The chain combines TRBV7-3 with TRBJ2-3; 15 bases agree with TRBD2. J gave up 4 bases and V 3 bases, and 11 bases lay outside the gene matches. CDR1 is SGHTA, CDR2 FQGTGA, per germline. The CDR3 is 19 residues long. This CDR3 is CASSFVSGTSGRSSDTQYF. In DNA form, the CDR3 reads TGTGCCAGCAGCTTCGTCTCCGGGACTAGCGGGAGGAGTTCAGATACGCAGTATTTT.

This clonotype was observed a handful of times. The chain couples TRBV2 to TRBJ1-3; D unresolved. Trimming stripped 3 bases from V and 3 bases from J, with 6 bases between. The CDR3 loop spans 13 amino acids. Germline CDR1 is SNHLY and CDR2 is FYNNEI. The CDR3 loop is CASSDMVGNTIYF. The CDR3 nucleotides are TGTGCCAGCAGTGACATGGTTGGAAACACCATATATTTT.

This clonotype showed up many times. The chain employs TRBV9 and TRBJ2-3; D unresolved. The CDR3 totals 14 residues. V lost 4 bases and J lost 0, with 9 bases in between. The germline V gene has CDR1 SGDLS and CDR2 YYNGEE. CDR3 protein: CASSLIGSTDTQYF. In DNA, the CDR3 is TGTGCCAGCAGCCTGATCGGGAGCACAGATACGCAGTATTTT. Combining the CDR3 with reference TRBV9 and TRBJ2-3 gives the whole variable domain DSGVTQTPKHLITATGQRVTLRCSPRSGDLSVYWYQQSLDQGLQFLIQYYNGEERAKGNILERFSAQQFPDLHSELNLSSLELGDSALYFCASSLIGSTDTQYFGPGTRLTVL.

The chain recombines TRBV20-1 with TRBJ2-7, with a possible D match to TRBD2 (6 bases). V was trimmed by 3 bases and J by 2 bases, leaving 11 bases between them. Germline V lookup: CDR1 DFQATT, CDR2 SNEGSKA (reference sequence). This CDR3 comprises 13 residues. The DNA for the CDR3 is TGCAGTGCTAGCGGAGGGGTAGCCTACGAGCAGTACTTC. It encodes CSASGGVAYEQYF.

The V call is TRBV2, the J call TRBJ1-1; TRBD1 aligns across 7 bases. The CDR3 is made up of 14 amino acids. Germline values: CDR1 SNHLY, CDR2 FYNNEI. V shed 4 bases, J shed 4 bases, and the junction held 6 bases outside the gene matches. In nucleotides, the CDR3 is TGTGCCAGCAGTGTAGGACAGGAGGGCACTGAAGCTTTCTTT. Encoded protein: CASSVGQEGTEAFF.

There are a few counts of this clonotype. The J gene is TRBJ1-5, the V gene TRBV20-1; D is unclear. Trimming shortened V by 4 bases and J by 1 base, and 17 bases separated the two germline ends. CDR1 and CDR2 (germline): DFQATT, SNEGSKA (reference sequence). CDR3 length: 16 amino acids. DNA for the CDR3: TGCAGTGCTATTAAGATCGGGGATTCGAGCAATCAGCCCCAGCATTTT. Amino acid sequence: CSAIKIGDSSNQPQHF.

This clonotype is classed as medium-sized. V gene TRBV28 combines with J gene TRBJ2-1; D is perhaps TRBD2 (5 bases). Deletions cut 5 bases from V and 9 bases from J, with 17 bases between. CDR3 length: 14 amino acids. The V gene's germline CDR1 is MDHEN and CDR2 SYDVKM. Written as DNA, the CDR3 is TGTGCCAGCAGTCCCGGCGGAGGAGACGGTGAGCAGTTCTTC. It translates to CASSPGGGDGEQFF.

This clonotype was counted many times. This rearrangement joins TRBV4-3 to TRBJ2-5; TRBD2 aligns across 10 bases. Germline V gene lookup returns CDR1 LGHNA and CDR2 YSLEER. The CDR3 contains 17 residues. The V segment lost 0 bases and the J segment 1 base; nucleotides outside the gene matches: 5. Here the CDR3 DNA reads TGCGCCAGCAGCCAAGATCGAGTAGCGGGAGGCCAAGAGACCCAGTACTTC. Its translation is CASSQDRVAGGQETQYF.

As for this clonotype: A much larger clone lies one base from this, so it may be a read error. This chain uses TRBV5-4 with TRBJ2-5, with D perhaps matching TRBD1 (5 bases). The length of the CDR3 is 13 residues. CDR1 is SGHNT, CDR2 YYREEE, per germline (reference sequence). The CDR3: CASSPDSASVQHF. CDR3 coding DNA: TGTGCCAGCAGCCCCGACAGCGCTTCTGTCCAGCACTTC.

This clonotype was seen a few times. J is TRBJ2-7 and V is TRBV18; D is possibly TRBD2 (5 bases). Between the trimmed V and J ends, which lost 3 bases and 2 bases, there was a span of 8 bases. This CDR3 has 13 residues. Germline V CDR1 and CDR2: KGHSH, LQKENI. DNA of the CDR3: TGTGCCAGCTCACCGGGGAGTCCCTACGAGCAGTACTTC. As protein: CASSPGSPYEQYF.

Remarks on this clonotype: A much larger clone lies a single base off, so this may be a read error. The chain combines TRBV9 with TRBJ2-3; either TRBD1 or TRBD2 may supply D (5 bases each). The CDR3 contains 16 residues. The germline CDR1 and CDR2 sequences are SGDLS and YYNGEE. The CDR3 DNA reads as TGTGCCTGCAGCGTAGAGCTGGGGGAGATCGGAGATACGCAGTATTTT. It translates to CACSVELGEIGDTQYF.

The sample holds many counts of this clonotype. This sequence joins TRBV7-6 and TRBJ2-7, with D perhaps TRBD2 (6 bases). This CDR3 has 13 residues. Germline-derived CDR1 and CDR2 are SGHVS and FNYEAQ. The V and J ends lost 4 bases and 12 bases respectively, with 19 bases between them. CDR3 sequence (DNA): TGTGCCAGCAGCTCCTGGGGGGATTCAGCACTGTACTTC. Its protein product is CASSSWGDSALYF.

As to this clonotype: A much larger clone lies one base from this, so it may be a read error. The rearrangement links TRBV28 to TRBJ1-4, with a tentative D call TRBD1 (5 bases). The germline V gene has CDR1 MDHEN and CDR2 SYDVKM. This CDR3 comprises 16 residues. DNA of the CDR3: TGTGCCAGCAGTTTGCTGCCCGGGGCAACTAATGAAAAACTGATTTTT. Protein product: CASSLLPGATNEKLIF.

In regard to this clonotype: This may be a read error, as it is one base from a much larger clone. The chain links TRBV28 to TRBJ2-3; 7 positions agree with TRBD1. Germline-derived CDR1 and CDR2 are MDHEN and SYDVKM. The J segment lost 2 bases and the V segment lost 5 bases, leaving 10 bases of the junction unmatched. CDR3 size: 16 residues. The CDR3 DNA reads as TGTGCCAGCAGTATGAGCCGGGACAGCCCCACAGATACGCAGTATTTT. It codes for CASSMSRDSPTDTQYF. The complete variable domain, with remaining parts taken from reference TRBV28 and TRBJ2-3, reads DVKVTQSSRYLVKRTGEKVFLECVQDMDHENMFWYRQDPGLGLRLIYFSYDVKMKEKGDIPEGYSVSREKKERFSLILESASTNQTSMYLCASSMSRDSPTDTQYFGPGTRLTVL.

In this sample, this clonotype turned up a few times. The genes are TRBV19 and TRBJ2-5, with a possible D match to TRBD2 (6 bases). The CDR3 is made up of 14 amino acids. Between the trimmed V and J ends, which lost 5 bases and 4 bases, there was a span of 14 bases. Germline V gene sequence: CDR1 LNHDA, CDR2 SQIVND (reference sequence). CDR3 nucleotides: TGTGCCAGTAGTCCTACGGGAGTTCGAGAGACCCAGTACTTC. Its protein is CASSPTGVRETQYF.

This clonotype has just a few counts. The V call is TRBV9, the J call TRBJ2-1; TRBD2 aligns across 13 bases. This CDR3 comprises 15 residues. Trimming at V came to 4 bases and at J to 7 bases, leaving 5 bases not matched to a gene. From germline, CDR1 is SGDLS and CDR2 YYNGEE. The CDR3 reads CASSRGLAGVNEQFF. CDR3 DNA: TGTGCCAGCAGCAGAGGACTAGCGGGGGTGAATGAGCAGTTCTTC.

This clonotype showed up just a few times. The chain carries TRBV2 and TRBJ2-5; D possibly corresponds to TRBD2 (5 bases). Trimming shortened V by 11 bases and J by 2 bases, and 15 bases separated the two germline ends. CDR3 length: 13 amino acids. In germline, CDR1 is SNHLY, CDR2 FYNNEI. The CDR3 protein is CAGSDGIQETQYF. The CDR3 bases are TGTGCCGGGAGCGACGGGATACAAGAGACCCAGTACTTC.

A note on this clonotype: Just one base apart from a much larger clone, this may be a read error. CDR3 in DNA: TGTGCCGGCAGCCCTGGCACCACAGATACGCAGTATTTT. This translates into CAGSPGTTDTQYF. The chain has TRBV12-3 or TRBV12-4 and TRBJ2-3; D is unclear. The CDR3 extends over 13 amino acids.

This clonotype was observed a few times. J is TRBJ2-1 and V is TRBV9; TRBD2 matches at 7 bases. The CDR3 has 16 amino acids. CDR1 SGDLS and CDR2 YYNGEE come from the germline V gene. V lost 3 bases to trimming and J lost 9 bases; unmatched junction nucleotides: 15. CDR3 sequence (DNA): TGTGCCAGCAGCGCCCAGACTAGCCTTGTCGCTACTGAGCAGTTCTTC. Translation: CASSAQTSLVATEQFF.

The chain carries TRBV6-5 and TRBJ2-2; 11 nucleotides align to TRBD2. Germline assignment: CDR1 MNHEY and CDR2 SVGAGI. CDR3 length: 20 amino acids. Germline trimming cut 2 bases from V and 3 bases from J; bases unmatched to any gene: 14. CDR3 region: CASSYGKPGTSGLDTGELFF. CDR3 coding DNA: TGTGCCAGCAGTTACGGGAAACCCGGGACTAGCGGATTGGACACCGGGGAGCTGTTTTTT.